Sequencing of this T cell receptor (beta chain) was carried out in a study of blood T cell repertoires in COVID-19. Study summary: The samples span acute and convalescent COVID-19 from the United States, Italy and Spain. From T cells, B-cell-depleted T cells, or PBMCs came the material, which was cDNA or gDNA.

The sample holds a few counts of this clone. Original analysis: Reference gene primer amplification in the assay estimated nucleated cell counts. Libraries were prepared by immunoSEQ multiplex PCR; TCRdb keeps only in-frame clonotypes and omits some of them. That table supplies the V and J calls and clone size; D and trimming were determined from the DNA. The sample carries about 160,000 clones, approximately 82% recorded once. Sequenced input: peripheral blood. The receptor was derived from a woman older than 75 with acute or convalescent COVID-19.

CDR3 sequence (DNA): TGTGCCATCAGCGCGTCGGGTGGCAATCAGCCCCAGCATTTT. Encoded protein: CAISASGGNQPQHF. The rearrangement uses TRBV10-3 and TRBJ1-5; D is unresolved. The germline V gene encodes CDR1 ENHRY and CDR2 SYGVKD. This CDR3 comprises 14 residues. The germline V and J ends were trimmed by 6 bases and 2 bases, with 11 bases remaining between them.